This TCR beta chain is from a study of shared clonotypes between healthy human individuals. This clone was found many times. CDR3 length: 14 residues. V dropped 0 bases and J dropped 3 bases, with 9 bases sitting between them. The germline V gene has CDR1 SGHRS and CDR2 YFSETQ. Libraries were prepared by immunoSEQ multiplex PCR; TCRdb keeps only in-frame clonotypes and omits some of them. Here the sample spans 2 million to 2.5 million clones, roughly 95% being singletons. V and J are TRBV5-1 and TRBJ1-2; D unresolved. The sequencing input was naive CD4+ T cells sorted from blood. Subset in this sample: CD45RA+ positively selected. The sequence derives from a man younger than 30 in good health. The chain's CDR3 is CASSLAVGYYGYTF. In DNA, the CDR3 is TGCGCCAGCAGCTTGGCCGTAGGGTACTATGGCTACACCTTC.